A single sample gave rise to the 9 T cell receptor beta chains below, sequenced in a study of graft-versus-host responses after intestinal transplantation. The antigens for these receptors are not known. Repertoires were generated with immunoSEQ multiplex PCR, while TCRdb's copy carries only in-frame clones and drops some. Among tens of thousands of clones listed, around 90% were seen once. This material consisted of unstimulated CD8+ T cells sorted from spleen or lymph node cells, taken before transplant. The source of these receptors is a human donor who was the organ donor for an intestinal transplant.

The CDR3 here is CASSVPDSRETQYF. CDR3 coding DNA: TGTGCCAGCAGCGTACCGGACAGCCGAGAGACCCAGTACTTC. This chain connects TRBV9 to TRBJ2-5, with D maybe TRBD1 (6 bases). Germline CDR1 SGDLS, CDR2 YYNGEE. This CDR3 has 14 amino acids. V dropped 1 base and J dropped 4 bases, with 11 bases sitting between them.

The CDR3 DNA is TGTGCCAGCAGCGCGGGACAGGGGAGTGGAAATGAGCAGTTCTTC. It is translated as CASSAGQGSGNEQFF. The chain links TRBV5-4 to TRBJ2-1, with 10 bases matching TRBD1. In germline, CDR1 is SGHNT, CDR2 YYREEE (reference sequence). Unmatched junction bases numbered 8, after V lost 4 bases and J lost 7 bases. The CDR3 loop spans 15 amino acids.

The genes are TRBV10-2 and TRBJ1-6, with D maybe TRBD1 (5 bases). V dropped 7 bases and J dropped 10 bases, with 14 bases sitting between them. The CDR3 sequence is 13 residues long. Looked up from germline, CDR1 is WSHSY and CDR2 is SAAADI. The DNA for the CDR3 is TGCGCCAGCATGGTCTGGGGCGGCTCACCCCTCCACTTT. This gives the protein CASMVWGGSPLHF.

The chain is built from TRBV4-1 and TRBJ2-2; tentatively, D is TRBD1 (5 bases). CDR3 size: 15 residues. Per germline, CDR1 MGHRA and CDR2 YSYEKL. V lost 9 bases and J lost 1, with 15 bases in between. CDR3: CASRQGSLNTGELFF. The CDR3 region has the DNA TGCGCCAGTCGCCAGGGCTCCCTGAACACCGGGGAGCTGTTTTTT.

The chain links TRBV7-2 to TRBJ1-5, with unresolved D. This CDR3 spans 16 amino acids. Looked up from germline, CDR1 is SGHTA and CDR2 is FQGNSA. V gave up 1 base and J gave up 7 bases, with 17 bases separating them. The DNA for the CDR3 is TGTGCCAGCAGCTTAGAAGGCCCAGCGGTTGGACAGCCCCAGCATTTT. Translation: CASSLEGPAVGQPQHF.

The V and J genes are TRBV4-1 and TRBJ2-1; D remains ambiguous. The CDR3 is 15 residues long. The ends were cut back, 7 bases at V and 1 base at J, with 14 bases in the middle. Germline lookup yields CDR1 MGHRA and CDR2 YSYEKL. In DNA form, the CDR3 reads TGCGCCAGCAAATACCTTGAACAATCCTACAATGAGCAGTTCTTC. Its translation is CASKYLEQSYNEQFF.

The chain employs TRBV9 and TRBJ2-1, with a tentative D call TRBD1 (6 bases). The CDR3 is 12 residues long. In germline, CDR1 is SGDLS, CDR2 YYNGEE. Trimming pared 7 bases from V and 10 bases from J, leaving 15 bases between. This CDR3 reads CASGHSGTEQFF. CDR3 nucleotide sequence: TGTGCCAGCGGTCACTCTGGGACAGAGCAGTTCTTC.

This clone was found once. This sequence joins TRBV20-1 and TRBJ1-1, with D maybe TRBD1 (6 bases). The CDR3 is 11 amino acids. CDR1 and CDR2 from the germline V gene are DFQATT and SNEGSKA (reference sequence). In nucleotides, the CDR3 is TGCAGCCCCAGGGGAAACACTGAAGCTTTCTTT. Translating gives CSPRGNTEAFF.

The chain recombines TRBV7-9 with TRBJ2-7, with 8 positions matching TRBD2. The trim removed 5 bases at V and 6 bases at J, leaving 3 bases unmatched. This CDR3 contains 12 residues. CDR1 and CDR2 (germline): SEHNR, FQNEAQ (reference sequence). The CDR3: CASSHAGGEQYV. Written as DNA, the CDR3 is TGTGCCAGCAGCCATGCGGGGGGCGAGCAGTACGTC.